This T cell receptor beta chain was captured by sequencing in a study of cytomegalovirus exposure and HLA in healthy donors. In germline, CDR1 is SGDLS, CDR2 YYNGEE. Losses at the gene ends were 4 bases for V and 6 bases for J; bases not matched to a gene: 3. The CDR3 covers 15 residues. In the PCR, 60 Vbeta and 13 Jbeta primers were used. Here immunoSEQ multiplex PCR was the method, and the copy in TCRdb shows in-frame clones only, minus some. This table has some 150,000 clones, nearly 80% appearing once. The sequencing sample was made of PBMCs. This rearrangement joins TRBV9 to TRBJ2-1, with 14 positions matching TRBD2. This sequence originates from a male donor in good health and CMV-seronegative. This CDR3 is CASSPTSGRGNEQFF. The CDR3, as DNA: TGTGCCAGCAGCCCGACTAGCGGGAGGGGCAATGAGCAGTTCTTC.